This entry concerns a single TCR beta chain. This clonotype appeared many times. Its antigen is still unknown. Base qualities are missing; no much larger clone stands one base away. This entry is derived from a study of regulatory T cells in long-lasting Graves disease (dated by TCRdb to about 2021). Context from the whole study: Patients with newly diagnosed Graves' disease had been on antithyroid drugs for under 3 months. Patients with persistent Graves' disease were compared with patients with newly diagnosed Graves' disease using TCR sequencing and RNA sequencing of peripheral blood. The study was conducted in China and was registered as a clinical trial. A total of 35 or so samples were covered by TCR sequencing, comprising some 13 persistent and 20 newly diagnosed Graves' disease patients. What the work shows at the level of the full study, not this receptor alone: Lower TCR Shannon entropy and fewer highly expanded clones were observed in persistent Graves' disease patients than in newly diagnosed patients, which suggested clonal expansion. The authors noted that the small sample size was a limitation that may lower accuracy. Sequencing and analysis were restricted to the TCR beta chain. A larger number of public clonotypes was shared among persistent patients (approximately 3,000) than among newly diagnosed patients (approximately 1,000). Because the primary lesion, thyroid tissue, could not be accessed, the study looked at peripheral blood alone.

The receptor library was made with multiplex PCR. The sequencer was an Illumina HiSeq 4000. TCR beta libraries were built with iRepertoire HTBI primers and Arm-PCR amplification of CDR3 regions. Before sequencing, the PCR products went through gel purification. The paper's data handling went like this. Gene usage analysis of CDR3 amino acid clonotypes relied on the 60 or so TRBV and 13 to 15 TRBJ segments identified across samples. COPE and FqMerger were used to merge the filtered high-quality paired reads into contigs. Contigs were aligned with BLAST to IMGT TRBV, TRBD and TRBJ reference genes, and CDR3 was defined per IMGT. Highly expanded clones were defined as clonotypes with a frequency above 0.1%. Shannon entropy was used to measure repertoire diversity, and the Gini coefficient was used to measure V-J evenness. A clonotype was considered public if more than one individual shared it. The public sequencing data were trimmed at Q25 with fastp and processed into clonotypes with MiXCR by TCRdb, which kept only in-frame beta chains. Here each entry gathers all rows of one CDR3 protein and keeps the most common genes and DNA. The V and J calls here are based on TCRdb, not the publication. The sample profile shows 400,000 to 500,000 distinct CDR3 sequences; around 15% of them were found once. In total, the top ten clones hold approximately 17% of the sample.

This sample's time point label indicates: newly diagnosed GD, antithyroid drugs for less than 3 months. For both TCR sequencing and RNA sequencing, RNA was extracted from PBMCs using TRIzol. Graves' disease was diagnosed according to American Thyroid Association guidelines. Patients for the study were recruited at an endocrinology department in Xi'an, China. Each patient gave 9 to 10 milliliters of peripheral blood, collected in an EDTA anticoagulant tube. Ficoll Paque Plus density gradient separation was used to isolate PBMCs, and no further T cell sorting was performed. RNA quality was checked with an Agilent 2100 Bioanalyzer and agarose gel, and concentration with a NanoDrop 2000. Separately, the same data were catalogued under a study of T cells in Graves' hyperthyroidism and ophthalmopathy. As the second paper documents: Graves' hyperthyroidism was defined as stable when no progression to ophthalmopathy occurred over 18 months of follow-up. The hyperthyroidism patients were between 18 and 65 years old and newly diagnosed, with a disease duration of less than 2 months. The study excluded patients with uncontrolled infections, other autoimmune diseases, pregnancy or lactation. Diagnoses were established on the basis of clinical symptoms, serum thyroxine and TRAb, thyroid ultrasound, and orbital computed tomography. For the first round of RT-PCR on the TCR CDR3, the HTBI primer set was used together with the Qiagen OneStep RT-PCR kit. Blood samples also contained most of the expanded thyroid clonotypes (frequency above 0.001), which suggests that blood repertoires may reflect thyroid immune responses. Ophthalmopathy was separated from stable hyperthyroidism by a 13 V-J signature model, with over 85% sensitivity and just over 81% specificity obtained in cross-validation and 80%/75% obtained in testing. In validation, the model predicted progression to ophthalmopathy a median of roughly six months before onset, with approximately 68% sensitivity and just under 75% specificity. TCR V-J signatures able to tell the groups apart were searched for in a discovery cohort of about a hundred patients, of whom fewer than 45 had Graves' ophthalmopathy and about 55 had stable Graves' hyperthyroidism. Whether ophthalmopathy could be predicted prospectively was tested in an independent validation cohort made up of roughly 19 hyperthyroidism patients plus 17 patients who later progressed to ophthalmopathy. For training and testing, the 100 or so patients in the discovery cohort were randomly divided in a 7:3 ratio. In about 6 Graves' hyperthyroidism patients, the study also compared T-cell repertoires from thyroid tissue with T-cell repertoires from blood. After blood sampling, hyperthyroidism patients were treated with methimazole at a starting dose of 30 mg daily, and ophthalmopathy patients were treated with high-dose intravenous methylprednisolone. Libraries were constructed in a second round of multiplex PCR, after which size selection and purification were performed. Paired-end sequencing of the libraries was performed with 100 bp reads on an Illumina HiSeq2000. SOAPnuke was used to process the raw data, throwing out any read that contained adapters or uncalled bases, had a mean Phred below 15, or lacked an exact constant-primer or identifier match. COPE v1.2.5 was used to merge the high-quality paired reads, and each unique nucleotide sequence was defined as a clonotype. MiTCR v1.1 was used to align clonotypes to the IMGT TRBV, TRBD and TRBJ reference segments. The analysis included only V-J combinations with a frequency above 0.0001, which together covered 99% to 99.2% of the repertoires. A TCS score was defined as the ratio of F50 (clonal expansion) to E x V (chaos), with BLOSUM62-based TCRdist applied between CDR3 peptides within each V-J. Welch's t-statistics and random forest reduced some 510 V-J features to 13, which were used in a naive Bayes classifier (R e1071). Sample size was not statistically predetermined, and investigators were not blinded to group allocation. According to the paper, TCR Vbeta CDR3 sequencing was carried out on roughly 130 peripheral blood samples, which came from more than 40 ophthalmopathy, under 85 hyperthyroidism and roughly 17 progressor patients.

Source: peripheral blood mononuclear cells (PBMCs), taken at new diagnosis, from a patient treated with antithyroid drugs. This receptor was taken from a woman between 45 and 65 years old with Graves disease. Donor details come from another sample of the same person, matched by shared clones.

The CDR3 loop reads CASFGLAGGVGSYEQYF. The nucleotide sequence is given as TGTGCCAGCTTCGGACTAGCGGGAGGGGTAGGCTCCTACGAGCAGTACTTC. The receptor chain draws on TRBV28 and TRBJ2-7, and TRBD2 aligns with 15 junction nucleotides. The germline V gene provides CDR1 MDHEN and CDR2 SYDVKM. There are 17 amino acids in the CDR3, from cysteine to phenylalanine inclusive. The sequence is cut down to CDR3 DNA, 51 bases in frame from base 1. Relative to germline, V is missing 8 bases and J is missing 0 bases, with 8 bases of the junction outside any gene match.